Listed below are T cell receptor beta chains from one sample, sequenced in a study of vaccination effects on CD4 cells after COVID-19. Using immunoSEQ multiplex PCR, the repertoire was profiled, and TCRdb retains in-frame clones only, with some absent. The sample records tens of thousands of clones, 65% to 85% being singletons. Their target antigens are unknown. The source material was CD4+ T cells from PBMCs cultured with HCoV-229E spike peptides, sampled before COVID-19 vaccination. Receptors originate from a human donor who received a COVID-19 vaccine. Both conserved end residues are part of each CDR3. The D gene is left open where the match is weak. The size entry is marked missing in some rows and otherwise reads once, few, many or a size class.

D	size	J	V	CDR3	DNA
NA	NA	TRBJ1-2	TRBV6-1	CASSENRDGRYGYTF	TGTGCCAGCAGTGAAAACAGGGATGGTCGGTATGGCTACACCTTC
NA	few	TRBJ2-2	TRBV2	CASSESLGTTGELFF	TGTGCCAGCAGTGAATCTCTGGGTACCACCGGGGAGCTGTTTTTT
TRBD1	NA	TRBJ1-3	TRBV19	CASRRDRGVYTIYF	TGTGCCAGCCGCCGGGACAGGGGAGTGTACACCATATATTTT
NA	NA	TRBJ1-3	TRBV2	CASSFGRSGNTIYF	TGTGCCAGCAGTTTCGGGCGCTCTGGAAACACCATATATTTT
NA	NA	TRBJ2-5	TRBV12-3/TRBV12-4	CASSFKRQETQYF	TGTGCCAGCAGTTTTAAGCGGCAAGAGACCCAGTACTTC
NA	NA	TRBJ2-5	TRBV4-1	CASSSKFDEIWQETQYF	TGCGCCAGCAGCTCGAAGTTCGACGAAATTTGGCAAGAGACCCAGTACTTC
TRBD2	NA	TRBJ2-3	TRBV6-5	CASTSGKVSTDTQYF	TGTGCCAGCACAAGCGGGAAGGTTAGCACAGATACGCAGTATTTT
NA	NA	TRBJ1-1	TRBV18	CASSPVAGTEAFF	TGTGCCAGCTCACCGGTTGCGGGCACTGAAGCTTTCTTT
TRBD1	NA	TRBJ2-7	TRBV5-1	CASSPDPGTGSYEQYF	TGCGCCAGCAGCCCGGACCCCGGGACAGGGTCTTACGAGCAGTACTTC
TRBD2	NA	TRBJ2-5	TRBV5-1	CASSSGTSGGQQETQYF	TGCGCCAGCAGCTCCGGGACTAGCGGGGGCCAACAAGAGACCCAGTACTTC
TRBD1	NA	TRBJ1-4	TRBV5-1	CASSRQGGDEKLFF	TGCGCCAGCAGCCGTCAGGGGGGAGATGAAAAACTGTTTTTT
NA	NA	TRBJ2-7	TRBV19	CASTPRGSLDEQYF	TGTGCCAGTACCCCCCGGGGGTCTCTCGACGAGCAGTACTTC
TRBD2	few	TRBJ2-3	TRBV5-4	CASSLIAGGNTDTQYF	TGTGCCAGCAGCTTAATAGCGGGAGGAAACACAGATACGCAGTATTTT
NA	NA	TRBJ2-5	TRBV7-2	CASSLAQGGKTQYF	TGTGCCAGCAGCTTAGCCCAGGGGGGAAAGACCCAGTACTTC
NA	NA	TRBJ1-5	TRBV27	CASSPVGAGWEGQPQHF	TGTGCCAGCAGTCCCGTTGGGGCAGGGTGGGAGGGCCAGCCCCAGCATTTT
NA	NA	TRBJ2-2	TRBV18	CASSPRGPGDWTGELFF	TGTGCCAGCTCACCACGGGGGCCCGGTGATTGGACCGGGGAGCTGTTTTTT
NA	few	TRBJ2-5	TRBV6-2/TRBV6-3	CASSRGQETQYF	TGTGCCAGCAGTCGGGGGCAAGAGACCCAGTACTTC